This entry features one T cell receptor (beta chain) sequence. Its antigen is still unknown. Base quality data are lacking; no much larger clone is found one base away. The time point label corresponds to: baseline before first vaccination. What the treatment or condition label conveys for this sample: meningococcal conjugate vaccine given as trial control. Samples from vaccinated people were obtained from the UK trials COV001 and COV002, which included a single-blind randomized controlled phase 2/3 trial of AZD1222 (ChAdOx1 nCoV-19) in healthy adults. For TCRbeta chain sequencing, PBMC samples were collected from trial participants at day 0 and at day 28 after the second dose. The CDR3 regions of human TCRbeta chains were analyzed by immunosequencing. Under the source paper's analysis protocol: Repertoire TCRs were matched against a reference library of SARS-CoV-2-specific TCRs generated with the MIRA antigen-specificity platform. Breadth meant the fraction of unique TCRs that were SARS-CoV-2-associated, whereas depth meant the fraction of total T cells that were SARS-CoV-2-associated. Using the MIRA data, every spike-specific TCR was mapped to the spike region that the TCR reacted to and assigned to either a CD4 or a CD8 class. Log10-transformed breadth and depth values were compared by one-way ANOVA with Sidak's multiple comparisons tests. As stored in TCRdb, this immuneACCESS dataset retains in-frame rearrangements with V and J assigned. A fraction of the clones does not appear; measured against another copy, unresolved V genes explain less than half of the discrepancy, and the remainder lacks a known reason. For V, J and clone size, that table is used; D and trimming come from the DNA. This sample lists tens of thousands of clones; 65% to 80% were detected once. 20% to 25% of the sample comes from the top ten.

The junction shows trimming of 4 bases on V and 5 bases on J, and the gene matches do not reach 2 bases of it. Via the germline V gene, CDR1 is SGHRS and CDR2 YFSETQ. Inclusive of the bounding cysteine and phenylalanine, the CDR3 is 13 residues long. Only CDR3 DNA is held: 39 bases, read in frame from base 1. The sample is drawn from a study of T cell responses to AZD1222 COVID-19 vaccine (dated by TCRdb to about 2021). Notes on the research overall: TCR sequencing was performed for approximately 240 trial participants, of whom approximately 200 were given two doses of AZD1222 and about 25 were given two doses of MenACWY control vaccine. Trial participants were enrolled by age into 18-55, 56-69 and 70-plus year subgroups, with about 150, 28 and 57 TCR-sequenced participants respectively. The investigation overall reported the following: After two AZD1222 doses, spike-specific TCR breadth and depth were significantly higher than at day 0 and than in MenACWY recipients. Only five or six AZD1222 recipients were SARS-CoV-2 seropositive at baseline, limiting conclusions about previously exposed vaccinees. Most participants were white British and females outnumbered males, and the authors suggested that clonal diversity may have been underestimated. In the small 56-69-year group, the increase in depth fell short of significance, most likely because of low power. CD4 TCRs associated with the vaccine covered the entire spike protein, and the dominant responses were in regions 160-218 and 743-854. Because no day 14 peak-response samples were available, repertoires were characterized only after the peak T cell response. Epitopes outside the regions mutated in the B.1.351 and B.1.1.7 variants were reportedly recognized by nearly half of the unique spike-specific TCRs.

This clonotype originated in an adult in good health. This specimen consisted of peripheral blood, obtained on day 0 of MenACWY control vaccination. The sequence is built from TRBV5-1 and TRBJ2-2; TRBD1 fits 7 bases in the junction. The nucleotide sequence is given as TGCGCCAGCAGCCCGGGACAGACCGGGGAGCTGTTTTTT. It specifies CASSPGQTGELFF.